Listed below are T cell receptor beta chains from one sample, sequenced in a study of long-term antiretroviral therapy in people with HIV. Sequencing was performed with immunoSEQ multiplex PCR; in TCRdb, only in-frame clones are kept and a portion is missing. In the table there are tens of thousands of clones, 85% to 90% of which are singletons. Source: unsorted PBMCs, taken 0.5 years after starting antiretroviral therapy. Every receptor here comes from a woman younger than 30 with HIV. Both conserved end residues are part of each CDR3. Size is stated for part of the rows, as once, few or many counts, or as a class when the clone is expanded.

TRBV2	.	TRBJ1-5	CASSSTSGTVSNQPQHF
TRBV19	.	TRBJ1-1	CASSIAFGRVNTEAFF
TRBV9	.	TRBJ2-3	CASSVGGFRGRNTQYF
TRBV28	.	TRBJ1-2	CASSRGQTNYGYTF
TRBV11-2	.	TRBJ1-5	CASSLDPTKPQHF
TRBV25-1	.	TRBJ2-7	CASSLQGPGSYEQYF
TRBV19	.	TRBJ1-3	CASNSAGGRGDTIYF
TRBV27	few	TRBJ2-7	CASRLLATYEQYF
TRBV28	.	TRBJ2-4	CASSAGGVVYKNIQYF
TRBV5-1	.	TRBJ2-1	CASSLVGVAARQFF
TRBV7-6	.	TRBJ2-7	CASSSEPTGEQYF
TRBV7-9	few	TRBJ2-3	CASSSLNRDRGQGQYF
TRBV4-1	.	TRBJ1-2	CASSPPGNYGYTF
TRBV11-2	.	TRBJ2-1	CASSLDVSFHEQFF
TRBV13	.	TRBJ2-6	CASSLPGESSGANVLTF
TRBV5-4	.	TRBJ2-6	CATQRGAGANVLTF
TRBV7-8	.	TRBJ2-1	CASSPGTSEYNEQFF
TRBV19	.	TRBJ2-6	CASSLPGGRANVLTF
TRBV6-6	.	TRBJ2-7	CASSPIDEQYF
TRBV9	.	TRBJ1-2	CASSVEKSFRYGYTF
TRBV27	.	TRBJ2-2	CASSWDYSTGELFF
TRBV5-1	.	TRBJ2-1	CASSLGDRDEQFF
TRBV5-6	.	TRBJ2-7	CASSPVVGVAGTRGEQYF
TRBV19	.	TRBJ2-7	CASSIGPESYEQYF
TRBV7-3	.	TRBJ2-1	CASSLEYPGAEQFF
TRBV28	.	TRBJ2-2	CASSPLGGELFF
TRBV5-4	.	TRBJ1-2	CASSLGDSPSRLLYGYTF
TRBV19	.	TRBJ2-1	CASSFKGLAGLDNEQFF
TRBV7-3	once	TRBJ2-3	CASSLQGGLGLADTQYF